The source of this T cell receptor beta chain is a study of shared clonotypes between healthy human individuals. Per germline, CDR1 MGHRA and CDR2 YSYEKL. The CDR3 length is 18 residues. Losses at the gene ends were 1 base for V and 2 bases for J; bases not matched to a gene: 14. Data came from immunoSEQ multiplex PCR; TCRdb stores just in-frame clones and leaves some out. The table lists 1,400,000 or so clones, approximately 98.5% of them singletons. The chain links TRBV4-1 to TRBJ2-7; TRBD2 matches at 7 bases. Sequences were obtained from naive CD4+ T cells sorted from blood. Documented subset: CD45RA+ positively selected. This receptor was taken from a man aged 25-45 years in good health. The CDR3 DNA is TGCGCCAGCAGCCAAGCCGGTTTCTGGGCTAGCGGAACCTACGAGCAGTACTTC. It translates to CASSQAGFWASGTYEQYF.